These 32 T cell receptor beta chains came from one sample sequenced in a study of blood T cell repertoires in COVID-19. TCRdb's copy holds only in-frame clones and misses some; the assay was immunoSEQ multiplex PCR. This table holds approximately 290,000 clones, roughly nine tenths found once. Sequencing input: peripheral blood. Receptors were obtained from a woman aged 25 to 39 with COVID-19, enrolled during active disease.

The rearrangement joins TRBV2 to TRBJ1-5; D may be TRBD1 (5 bases). Trimming cost V 1 base and J 5 bases, with 21 bases left between them. Germline V gene data show CDR1 as SNHLY and CDR2 as FYNNEI. The CDR3 consists of 18 residues. CDR3 sequence reads: CASSEGSGIPLRDQPQHF. CDR3 sequence (DNA): TGTGCCAGCAGTGAAGGGTCAGGGATCCCTTTAAGGGATCAGCCCCAGCATTTT. Supplemented by reference TRBV2 and TRBJ1-5, the full variable domain reads EPEVTQTPSHQVTQMGQEVILRCVPISNHLYFYWYRQILGQKVEFLVSFYNNEISEKSEIFDDQFSVERPDGSNFTLKIRSTKLEDSAMYFCASSEGSGIPLRDQPQHFGDGTRLSIL.

This clone has only one observation. This rearrangement joins TRBV6-5 to TRBJ2-2; D ambiguous. The CDR3 is 15 amino acids. In germline, CDR1 is MNHEY, CDR2 SVGAGI. With 0 bases removed from V and 2 bases from J, the gap between germline ends came to 7 bases. CDR3: CASSYSTFNTGELFF. In nucleotides, the CDR3 is TGTGCCAGCAGTTACTCGACTTTTAACACCGGGGAGCTGTTTTTT.

This clone showed up just a few times. V usage is TRBV25-1 and J usage is TRBJ2-1; D is possibly TRBD1 (5 bases). Trimming pared 4 bases from V and 8 bases from J, leaving 18 bases between. Per germline, CDR1 MGHDK and CDR2 SYGVNS. The CDR3 is made up of 15 amino acids. The CDR3 DNA is TGTGCCAGCAGTGGACAGAGCTCAATGCTTCATGAGCAGTTCTTC. This sequence encodes CASSGQSSMLHEQFF.

This clone was observed once. V gene TRBV19 combines with J gene TRBJ2-1; 7 nucleotides agree with TRBD2. The ends lost 1 base at V and 6 bases at J; junction bases unmatched: 6. The CDR3 consists of 15 residues. Germline CDR1 LNHDA, CDR2 SQIVND (reference sequence). CDR3 residues: CASSIVGGPLNEQFF. The CDR3 DNA is TGTGCCAGTAGTATAGTGGGAGGGCCGCTCAATGAGCAGTTCTTC.

The chain has TRBV11-2 and TRBJ2-3; TRBD2 might be the D (6 bases). Germline lookup yields CDR1 SGHAT and CDR2 FQNNGV. CDR3 length: 16 amino acids. Trimming took 1 base from V and 2 from J, leaving 13 bases between them. This CDR3 is CASSLVGGIATDTQYF. CDR3 DNA sequence: TGTGCCAGCAGCTTAGTAGGCGGGATTGCCACAGATACGCAGTATTTT.

The gene calls are TRBV27 and TRBJ1-1, with D unresolved. Per germline, CDR1 MNHEY and CDR2 SMNVEV (reference sequence). Trimming stripped 2 bases from V and 5 bases from J, with 6 bases between. There are 12 residues in the CDR3. The CDR3 loop is CASSLTGTEAFF. The CDR3 DNA reads as TGTGCCAGCAGTTTAACCGGGACTGAAGCTTTCTTT.

V and J are TRBV9 and TRBJ2-1; the match to TRBD2 covers 7 bases. Germline loops: CDR1 SGDLS, CDR2 YYNGEE. Germline trimming cut 4 bases from V and 13 bases from J; bases unmatched to any gene: 14. This CDR3 region has 14 residues. In DNA, the CDR3 is TGTGCCAGCAGCTCACACCTCGGCGGGAGTAACCAGTTCTTC. Translated, it gives CASSSHLGGSNQFF.

This chain uses TRBV7-6 with TRBJ1-5, with D possibly being TRBD1 (6 bases). Germline CDR1 is SGHVS and CDR2 is FNYEAQ. This CDR3 is built from 15 residues. V lost 5 bases to trimming and J lost 8 bases, with 19 bases between them. The CDR3 nucleotides are TGTGCCAGCAGCGCCCAGGGACACCAAGGGGAGCCCCAGCATTTT. Encoded protein: CASSAQGHQGEPQHF.

The chain uses TRBV20-1 and TRBJ2-3, with D possibly matching TRBD1 (5 bases). The CDR3 is 15 amino acids. Trimming took 3 bases from V and 1 from J, leaving 14 bases between them. The V gene's germline CDR1 is DFQATT and CDR2 SNEGSKA (reference sequence). In nucleotides, the CDR3 is TGCAGTGCTAGTAGGGGAAGGGTCGGCACAGATACGCAGTATTTT. This sequence encodes CSASRGRVGTDTQYF.

This clone was counted only a few times. The rearrangement joins TRBV5-1 to TRBJ2-2; 8 bases agree with TRBD1. The CDR3 loop spans 15 amino acids. Germline V gives CDR1 SGHRS, CDR2 YFSETQ. The junction had 6 bases not matched to a gene; V was cut back by 5 bases and J by 3 bases. CDR3 loop: CASSLQGADTGELFF. The CDR3 nucleotides read TGCGCCAGCAGTTTGCAGGGGGCAGACACCGGGGAGCTGTTTTTT.

The chain recombines TRBV5-1 with TRBJ2-3; D is perhaps TRBD1 (5 bases). Germline V CDR1 and CDR2: SGHRS, YFSETQ. The germline V and J ends were trimmed by 0 bases and 6 bases, with 11 bases remaining between them. This CDR3 spans 14 amino acids. The CDR3 DNA sequence: TGCGCCAGCAGCTTGGTAGGGGCCCCCGATACGCAGTATTTT. Translation gives CASSLVGAPDTQYF.

The chain links TRBV5-1 to TRBJ2-3, with 10 bases aligning to TRBD2. This CDR3 contains 15 residues. From germline, CDR1 is SGHRS and CDR2 YFSETQ. V lost 5 bases to trimming and J lost 4 bases; unmatched junction nucleotides: 7. In DNA, the CDR3 is TGCGCCAGCAGGGGACGGCTAGCGGGAGCAGATACGCAGTATTTT. Its protein product is CASRGRLAGADTQYF.

As to this clone: This specimen includes other DNA sequences encoding the same CDR3. The chain is built from TRBV5-1 and TRBJ1-1; D gene unclear. The V gene lost 0 bases and the J gene lost 4 bases, with 7 bases spanning the gap. In germline, CDR1 is SGHRS, CDR2 YFSETQ. CDR3 length equals 13 residues. In DNA form, the CDR3 reads TGCGCCAGCAGCTTGGTTCCGGGCACTGAAGCTTTCTTT. It encodes CASSLVPGTEAFF.

The chain joins TRBV9 to TRBJ1-6, with D possibly being TRBD1 (6 bases). CDR3 length equals 16 residues. Trimming pared 4 bases from V and 5 bases from J, leaving 16 bases between. CDR1 and CDR2 (germline): SGDLS, YYNGEE. The CDR3 nucleotides read TGTGCCAGCAGCTCACGGACGGGACACGATAATTCACCCCTCCACTTT. Its protein product is CASSSRTGHDNSPLHF.

The rearrangement uses TRBV5-8 and TRBJ2-2; D might be TRBD1 (6 bases). V lost 4 bases, J lost 6 bases, and 16 bases lay in between. Looked up from germline, CDR1 is SGHTS and CDR2 is YDEGEE. There are 15 residues in the CDR3. This chain's CDR3 is CASSRSKAGAGELFF. The CDR3 region has the DNA TGTGCCAGCAGCCGATCCAAGGCAGGGGCCGGGGAGCTGTTTTTT.

The genes are TRBV19 and TRBJ2-1, with 8 bases identical to TRBD1. In germline, CDR1 is LNHDA, CDR2 SQIVND (reference sequence). The CDR3 has 17 amino acids. The V gene end was trimmed by 6 bases and the J gene end by 0 bases; junction bases not matched to a gene: 10. CDR3 sequence reads: CASSSPTRGLSYNEQFF. CDR3 DNA sequence: TGTGCCAGTAGCTCACCTACCAGGGGGCTCTCCTACAATGAGCAGTTCTTC.

The chain combines TRBV10-1 with TRBJ2-1; 11 positions agree with TRBD2. The germline V gene encodes CDR1 WNHNN and CDR2 SYGVQD (reference sequence). V dropped 2 bases and J dropped 7; count of bases not matched to a gene: 10. The CDR3 runs to 17 residues. In DNA, the CDR3 is TGCGCCAGCAGTGAGGGACTAGCGGGTGCCGCTGGAAATGAGCAGTTCTTC. It encodes CASSEGLAGAAGNEQFF.

The chain is built from TRBV6-5 and TRBJ2-7; 10 nucleotides match TRBD2. V lost 6 bases and J lost 0; bases outside the gene matches: 5. The CDR3 contains 15 residues. Germline assignment: CDR1 MNHEY and CDR2 SVGAGI. CDR3: CASRGGTSVSYEQYF. CDR3 DNA: TGTGCCAGCAGGGGCGGGACTAGCGTCTCCTACGAGCAGTACTTC.

The chain is built from TRBV6-6 and TRBJ1-5, with TRBD1 identical over 7 bases. Looked up from germline, CDR1 is MNHNY and CDR2 is SVGAGI (reference sequence). V lost 5 bases and J lost 0; bases outside the gene matches: 10. The CDR3 covers 17 residues. CDR3 DNA sequence: TGTGCCAGCAGTCAGTTCGGGACAGCTTATAGCAATCAGCCCCAGCATTTT. The encoded protein is CASSQFGTAYSNQPQHF.

The gene calls are TRBV28 and TRBJ1-5; tentative D call: TRBD1 (6 bases). The V end lost 6 bases, the J end lost 4 bases, and 22 bases lay between the germline ends. CDR1 is MDHEN, CDR2 SYDVKM, per germline. The CDR3 contains 17 residues. The CDR3 coding sequence is TGTGCCAGCAGGCGGGCAGGGGAGATGTGGGATAATCAGCCCCAGCATTTT. Translating it yields CASRRAGEMWDNQPQHF.

The chain uses TRBV24-1 and TRBJ1-2, with a possible D match to TRBD1 (6 bases). V shed 7 bases and J shed 4 bases, with 12 bases lying between them. The CDR3 consists of 13 residues. Germline V gene sequence: CDR1 KGHDR, CDR2 SFDVKD. The CDR3, as DNA: TGTGCCACCAGGGACAGAGAAGGCTATGGCTACACCTTC. Amino acids: CATRDREGYGYTF.

The chain carries TRBV15 and TRBJ2-7; 7 nucleotides match TRBD1. V shed 4 bases, J shed 7 bases, and the junction held 13 bases outside the gene matches. The length of the CDR3 is 15 residues. The germline gives CDR1 LNHNV, CDR2 YYDKDF (reference sequence). This CDR3 is CATSNLTTGVGEQYF. CDR3 nucleotides: TGTGCCACCAGCAACCTTACAACAGGGGTCGGGGAGCAGTACTTC.

The chain carries TRBV6-5 and TRBJ2-2, with 9 bases lining up with TRBD2. The CDR3 contains 15 residues. Trimming at V came to 11 bases and at J to 3 bases, leaving 10 bases not matched to a gene. Germline V gene sequence: CDR1 MNHEY, CDR2 SVGAGI. CDR3 amino acids: CASARASGDTGELFF. The DNA of the CDR3 is TGTGCCTCAGCAAGGGCTAGCGGGGACACCGGGGAGCTGTTTTTT.

In nucleotides, the CDR3 is TGTGCCAGCAGCCCCCGCGGCCCTGACACCGGGGAGCTGTTTTTT. Its translation is CASSPRGPDTGELFF. V gene TRBV7-3 combines with J gene TRBJ2-2; no reliable D call. The CDR3 runs 15 residues. Trimming took off 5 bases at V and 3 bases at J, with 13 bases between the two ends. Looked up from germline, CDR1 is SGHTA and CDR2 is FQGTGA.

This chain connects TRBV20-1 to TRBJ1-4; maybe TRBD1 (5 bases). Germline CDR1 and CDR2: DFQATT and SNEGSKA (reference sequence). This CDR3 has 11 residues. CDR3 loop: CSGQGGGKLFF. The DNA for the CDR3 is TGCAGCGGGCAGGGAGGAGGAAAACTGTTTTTT.

The chain joins TRBV30 to TRBJ1-3; no definite D call. Germline CDR1 is GTSNPN and CDR2 is SVGIG (reference sequence). CDR3 size: 13 residues. Trimming removed 1 base at V and 4 bases at J, with 8 bases between. In DNA form, the CDR3 reads TGTGCCTGGAGTGCAAGTGGCGGAAACACCATATATTTT. Its protein product is CAWSASGGNTIYF.

The chain recombines TRBV6-2 or TRBV6-3 with TRBJ1-2; 8 positions agree with TRBD1. The V and J ends lost 6 bases and 0 bases, in that order; junction bases with no gene match: 9. The germline gives CDR1 MNHEY, CDR2 SVGEGT. CDR3 length equals 16 residues. DNA of the CDR3: TGTGCCAGCAGCGCGAGGACAGGGTCGACTAACTATGGCTACACCTTC. The encoded protein is CASSARTGSTNYGYTF.

DNA of the CDR3: TGTGCCAGTAGTATAGCAGTACAGGCAGCTAACTATGGCTACACCTTC. This sequence encodes CASSIAVQAANYGYTF. The chain uses TRBV19 and TRBJ1-2; possibly TRBD1 for D (5 bases). CDR3 length: 16 amino acids. CDR1 LNHDA and CDR2 SQIVND come from the germline V gene (reference sequence). The V and J ends lost 1 base and 0 bases respectively, with 12 bases between them.

This chain connects TRBV6-5 to TRBJ2-4; possible D gene TRBD1, 5 bases. Germline loops: CDR1 MNHEY, CDR2 SVGAGI. There are 14 residues in the CDR3. V was trimmed by 2 bases and J by 9 bases, leaving 14 bases between them. DNA of the CDR3: TGTGCCAGCAGTTACGGGGCTTTGGATAGCATTCAGTACTTC. It encodes CASSYGALDSIQYF.

The V call is TRBV19, the J call TRBJ2-5; D is possibly TRBD1 (6 bases). From germline, CDR1 is LNHDA and CDR2 SQIVND (reference sequence). V lost 3 bases and J lost 2, with 7 bases in between. The length of the CDR3 is 13 residues. CDR3 in DNA: TGTGCCAGTAGTATTGGACAGCAAGAGACCCAGTACTTC. Amino acids: CASSIGQQETQYF.

The chain combines TRBV5-4 with TRBJ1-3; 8 bases fit TRBD1. The CDR3 runs to 14 residues. V lost 4 bases, J lost 3 bases, and 3 bases stayed unmatched. Germline-derived CDR1 and CDR2 are SGHNT and YYREEE (reference sequence). The CDR3 region is CASSPRGHGNTIYF. The CDR3 coding sequence is TGTGCCAGCAGCCCCAGGGGGCATGGAAACACCATATATTTT.

The V and J genes are TRBV3-1 (or the pseudogene TRBV3-2) and TRBJ2-5; 7 bases line up with TRBD2. The CDR3 runs to 14 residues. V dropped 0 bases and J dropped 5; count of bases not matched to a gene: 3. The germline CDR1 and CDR2 sequences are LGHDT and YNNKEL (reference sequence). The DNA of the CDR3 is TGTGCCAGCAGCCAAGAGGCGGGAGCGGAGACCCAGTACTTC. As protein: CASSQEAGAETQYF.